The present T cell receptor (beta chain) was sequenced within a study of shared clonotypes between healthy human individuals. With V trimmed by 3 bases and J by 1 base, 2 bases remained unmatched. Germline CDR1 SGHNT, CDR2 YYREEE (reference sequence). CDR3 length equals 16 residues. Sequencing used immunoSEQ multiplex PCR; TCRdb keeps in-frame clones, though not all of them. The table records about 1.5 million clones, nearly 99% of them present only once. General study findings and limits: On the whole, naive subsets had larger estimated richness than memory subsets had.

A note on this clone: Its antigen remains unidentified. Other DNA variants within this sample encode the same CDR3.

The material sequenced was naive CD4+ T cells sorted from blood. Subset reported: CD45RA+ positively selected. The clonotype was recovered from a man aged 30 to 39 in good health. The rearrangement links TRBV5-4 to TRBJ2-2, with 11 bases aligning to TRBD2. The CDR3 here is CASSSGLAGNTGELFF. The CDR3 region has the DNA TGTGCCAGCAGCTCCGGACTAGCGGGGAACACCGGGGAGCTGTTTTTT.